This is a list of T cell receptor beta chains from one sample in a study of beta chain features in type 1 diabetes. Only in-frame clones appear in the TCRdb table, and some are missing; sequencing was by immunoSEQ multiplex PCR. The sample has hundreds of thousands of clones, 12% to 15% seen once; the top ten hold 6.7%. The specimen was central memory CD4+ T cells from blood. These receptors were taken from a man younger than 45 in good health. Each CDR3 is given with its conserved first and last residue. Each record gives: J gene, V gene, clone size, D gene, CDR3 DNA, CDR3 protein. D genes are given only for firm matches. Size is omitted from some rows. Given values are once, few, many or a class for expanded clones.

TRBJ2-1 TRBV4-3 few . TGCGCCAGCAGCCAAGATGACTGGGTAGTTAAGGGTGAGCAGTTCTTC CASSQDDWVVKGEQFF
TRBJ2-3 TRBV19 . TRBD2 TGTGCCAGTAGTCCGACTAGCGGGAGGGGCACAGATACGCAGTATTTT CASSPTSGRGTDTQYF
TRBJ2-7 TRBV5-1 . . TGCGCCAGCTTCAGGGATCAGGACGAGCAGTACTTC CASFRDQDEQYF
TRBJ1-1 TRBV7-2 . TRBD1 TGTGCCAGCAGCAGGGACAGGAGGAACACTGAAGCTTTCTTT CASSRDRRNTEAFF
TRBJ1-5 TRBV9 few TRBD1 TGTGCCAGCAGCGTAGGGTCAGGGGGCAGGCAGCCCCAGCATTTT CASSVGSGGRQPQHF
TRBJ2-5 TRBV9 few . TGTGCCAGCAGCGTTTCCCAAGAGACCCAGTACTTC CASSVSQETQYF
TRBJ2-3 TRBV6-1 many TRBD1 TGTGCCAGCAGTACCCGGGACAGGAACACAGATACGCAGTATTTT CASSTRDRNTDTQYF
TRBJ1-4 TRBV6-5 few . TGTGCCAGCAGTTACAAGGGGATCGATGAAAAACTGTTTTTT CASSYKGIDEKLFF
TRBJ1-3 TRBV30 few . TGTGCCTGGACGGGCCTTCGTTCTGGAAACACCATATATTTT CAWTGLRSGNTIYF
TRBJ2-2 TRBV7-6 . TRBD2 TGTGCCAGCAGCTTACCGGGGGGTCTTGCCGGGGAGCTGTTTTTT CASSLPGGLAGELFF
TRBJ1-1 TRBV11-2 . . TGTGCCAGCAGCATGGGGGGGTTCACTGAAGCTTTCTTT CASSMGGFTEAFF
TRBJ2-3 TRBV6-1 . . TGTGCCAGCAGTGAAGGGGACCACCGGAGCACAGATACGCAGTATTTT CASSEGDHRSTDTQYF
TRBJ2-3 TRBV7-9 few . TGTGCCAGCAGCTTCCTGGAGACAGATACGCAGTATTTT CASSFLETDTQYF
TRBJ2-1 TRBV5-1 few TRBD2 TGCGCCAGCAGCTCCCCTAGCGGGAAGCGTATCGATGAGCAGTTCTTC CASSSPSGKRIDEQFF
TRBJ1-5 TRBV5-1 . TRBD1 TGCGCCAGCAGCGAACAGGGGTGGGGGCCCAATCAGCCCCAGCATTTT CASSEQGWGPNQPQHF
TRBJ1-1 TRBV27 . TRBD1 TGTGCCAGCAGTTTCCTGGGACAGGGCACTGAAGCTTTCTTT CASSFLGQGTEAFF
TRBJ1-5 TRBV30 few . TGTGCCTGGAGTGGGACCGCGTTCAATCAGCCCCAGCATTTT CAWSGTAFNQPQHF
TRBJ2-7 TRBV2 few TRBD1 TGTGCCAGCAGACTTCGTACGGGACAGGGGCCCTACGAGCAGTACTTC CASRLRTGQGPYEQYF
TRBJ2-5 TRBV29-1 . TRBD1 TGCAGCGTTGTTGGGGACAGAGGAGAGGCCCAGTACTTC CSVVGDRGEAQYF
TRBJ2-3 TRBV6-4 few . TGTGCCAGCAGTGACGCGGGGAGCAACCAGTATTTT CASSDAGSNQYF
TRBJ2-4 TRBV7-9 few . TGTGCCAGCAGCTTAGCGGACGGGATCGAAAACATTCAGTACTTC CASSLADGIENIQYF
TRBJ2-5 TRBV7-2 . TRBD2 TGTGCCAGCAGCACAGAGCGGGGGGCGACCCTACAAGAGACCCAGTACTTC CASSTERGATLQETQYF
TRBJ2-1 TRBV6-5 . TRBD2 TGTGCCAGCAGTAAACGGACTAGTAGTTATGAGCAGTTCTTC CASSKRTSSYEQFF
TRBJ2-1 TRBV5-6 few . TGTGCCAGCAGGTTGACCCTTAAGGGGGAGCAGTTCTTC CASRLTLKGEQFF
TRBJ1-5 TRBV5-1 . TRBD1 TGCGCCAGCAGCACTGGACAGGGAAGGAATCAGCCCCAGCATTTT CASSTGQGRNQPQHF
TRBJ1-2 TRBV14 many . TGTGCCAGCAGCTTTCAGGGTCGGCACTATGGCTACACCTTC CASSFQGRHYGYTF
TRBJ1-2 TRBV7-9 . . TGTGCCAGCAGCTCACGGTCTAGTGGCTACACCTTC CASSSRSSGYTF
TRBJ1-2 TRBV11-3 few . TGTGCCAGCAGCCAGCAGGGACTGGGTGGCTACACCTTC CASSQQGLGGYTF
TRBJ2-7 TRBV6-5 few . TGTGCCAGCAGTGTCCAGGTTGCTTACGAGCAGTACTTC CASSVQVAYEQYF
TRBJ1-2 TRBV7-2 . TRBD1 TGTGCCAGCAGCCGCGACAGGGTATATACCTTC CASSRDRVYTF
TRBJ2-7 TRBV7-2 . TRBD2 TGTGCCAGCAGCTTAGGGCTAGCGGGGAAAACGGATTACGAGCAGTACTTC CASSLGLAGKTDYEQYF
TRBJ2-5 TRBV9 . TRBD2 TGTGCCAGCAGCACCCGACTAGCGGGGGGGCTGGAGACCCAGTACTTC CASSTRLAGGLETQYF
TRBJ1-2 TRBV6-5 few . TGTGCCAGCTTTGAGCCAGGGAGAATCTATGGCTACACCTTC CASFEPGRIYGYTF
TRBJ1-3 TRBV7-2 . . TGTGCCAGCAGCCTCGGGAGGGCGGAAAACACCATATATTTT CASSLGRAENTIYF
TRBJ1-1 TRBV7-9 few . TGTGCCAGCAGCTTAAGCAGGGGCACTGAAGCTTTCTTT CASSLSRGTEAFF
TRBJ1-2 TRBV28 . TRBD1 TGTGCCAGCAGTTTAGGACAGGGACAATATGGCTACACCTTC CASSLGQGQYGYTF
TRBJ2-3 TRBV2 many TRBD2 TGTGCCAGCAGTGTTGCGGGGGGGCCGGCCGATACGCAGTATTTT CASSVAGGPADTQYF
TRBJ1-5 TRBV6-6 . . TGTGCCAGCAGTTACGGTGGCAATCAGCCCCAGCATTTT CASSYGGNQPQHF
TRBJ2-1 TRBV27 few TRBD1 TGTGCCAGCAGTCCCGGGACAGGGGGTTTCAATGAGCAGTTCTTC CASSPGTGGFNEQFF
TRBJ2-5 TRBV5-1 . TRBD1 TGCGCCAGCAGCCCGCCGGGACAGACTAAAGAGACCCAGTACTTC CASSPPGQTKETQYF
TRBJ1-1 TRBV7-8 few . TGTGCCAGCAGCTTAGCTTTACCGGGGGCTACTGAAGCTTTCTTT CASSLALPGATEAFF
TRBJ1-5 TRBV5-4 few . TGTGCCAGCAGCTTGGACGGGAAAAGGGATCAGCCCCAGCATTTT CASSLDGKRDQPQHF
TRBJ2-2 TRBV5-1 . TRBD1 TGCGCCAGCAGCGTTGCTTCCCGGGGACAGGTTCCCGGGGAGCTGTTTTTT CASSVASRGQVPGELFF
TRBJ1-1 TRBV4-1 . . TGCGCCAGCAGCCCCCTATGGGGTGCTACTGAAGCTTTCTTT CASSPLWGATEAFF
TRBJ2-5 TRBV5-6 few . TGTGCCAGCAGCCCCACCCGACAAGAGACCCAGTACTTC CASSPTRQETQYF
TRBJ2-3 TRBV11-2 many . TGTGCCAGCAGCGAAGGGGATACGCAGTATTTT CASSEGDTQYF
TRBJ2-3 TRBV4-1 once TRBD2 TGCGCCAGCAGACCTCTGTCCCGCGGGGGAAGCACAGATACGCAGTATTTT CASRPLSRGGSTDTQYF
TRBJ2-1 TRBV2 . TRBD2 TGTGCCAGCACTCGCGGACTAGTCGTCAATGAGCAGTTCTTC CASTRGLVVNEQFF
TRBJ2-1 TRBV11-3 few . TGTGCCAGCAGCTTAGGATCTACCGGACGAGTCGGTGAGCAGTTCTTC CASSLGSTGRVGEQFF
TRBJ1-6 TRBV7-9 . . TGTGCCAGCAGACGTAGGGACAACCTAAATTCACCCCTCCACTTT CASRRRDNLNSPLHF
TRBJ2-2 TRBV4-1 . . TGCGCCAGCAGCCAAGACAACACCGGGGAGCTGTTTTTT CASSQDNTGELFF
TRBJ2-3 TRBV5-4 . TRBD2 TGCGCCAGCAGCCAAGATAGACTAGCGGGGGGGCCTCAAGATACGCAGTATTTT CASSQDRLAGGPQDTQYF
TRBJ2-5 TRBV2 few . TGTGCCAGCAGTGAAGACGAGACCCAGTACTTC CASSEDETQYF
TRBJ2-2 TRBV7-2 . . TGTGCCAGCAGCCCCCAGAGAGTAGATAACACCGGGGAGCTGTTTTTT CASSPQRVDNTGELFF
TRBJ2-3 TRBV7-9 . . TGTGCCAGCAGCGTGCGGTCCACGTCTTCAGATACGCAGTATTTT CASSVRSTSSDTQYF